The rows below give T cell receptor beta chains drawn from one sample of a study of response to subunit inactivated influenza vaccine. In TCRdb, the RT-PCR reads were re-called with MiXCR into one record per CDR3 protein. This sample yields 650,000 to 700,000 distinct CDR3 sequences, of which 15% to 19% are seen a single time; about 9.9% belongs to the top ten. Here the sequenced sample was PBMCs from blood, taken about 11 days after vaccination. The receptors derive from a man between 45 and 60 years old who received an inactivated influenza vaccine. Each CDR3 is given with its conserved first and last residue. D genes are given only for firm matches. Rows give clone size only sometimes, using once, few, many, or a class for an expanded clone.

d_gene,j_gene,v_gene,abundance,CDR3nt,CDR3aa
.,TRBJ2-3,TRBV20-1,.,TGCAGTGCTACGGTCAGCCGCACAGATACGCAGTATTTT,CSATVSRTDTQYF
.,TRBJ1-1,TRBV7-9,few,TGTGCCAGCAGCTTAGATTTACCGGGCACTGAAGCTTTCTTT,CASSLDLPGTEAFF
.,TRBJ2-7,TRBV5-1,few,TGCGCCAGCAGCGCGGGCGGGGACACGGGAATCTACGAGCAGTACTTC,CASSAGGDTGIYEQYF
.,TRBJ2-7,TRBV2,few,TGTGCCAGCAGTGAAGCGCAACAGACCTACGAGCAGTACTTC,CASSEAQQTYEQYF
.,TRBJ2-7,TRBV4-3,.,TGCGCCAGCAGCCTCAGCGGGTCGGGGGAAAAGGTATACGAGCAGTACTTC,CASSLSGSGEKVYEQYF
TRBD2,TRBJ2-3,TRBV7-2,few,TGTGCCAGCAGCCCTCTAGCGGGACGACACTTCGATACGCAGTATTTT,CASSPLAGRHFDTQYF
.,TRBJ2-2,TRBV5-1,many,TGCGCCAGCAGCTTGGCCGTCGCGAGTCGGGAGCTGTTTTTT,CASSLAVASRELFF
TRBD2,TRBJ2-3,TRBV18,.,TGTGCCAGCTCACCTAGCGGGAATCCCACAGATACGCAGTATTTT,CASSPSGNPTDTQYF
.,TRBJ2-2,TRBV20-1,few,TGCAGTGCGCCCGACTTGCCCGGGGAGCTGTTTTTT,CSAPDLPGELFF
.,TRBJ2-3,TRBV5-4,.,TGTGCCAGCAGCTCCTGGACAGAGAGCACAGATACGCAGTATTTT,CASSSWTESTDTQYF
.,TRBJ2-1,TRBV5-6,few,TGTGCCAGCAGCTTGGCGGGTTTCGAGCAGTTCTTC,CASSLAGFEQFF
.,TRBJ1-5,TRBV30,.,TGTGCCTGGAGTGTAGGGGACCGAAATCAGCCCCAGCATTTT,CAWSVGDRNQPQHF
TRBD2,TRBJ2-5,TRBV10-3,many,TGTGCCATCAGTGAGTCGGGGGGGCAAGAGACCCAGTACTTC,CAISESGGQETQYF
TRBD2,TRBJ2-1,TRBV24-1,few,TGTGCCACCAGTGAGCCAGCGGGGGCCAGGAATGAGCAGTTCTTC,CATSEPAGARNEQFF
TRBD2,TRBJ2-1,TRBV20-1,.,TGCAGTGCTCCGCAAGGGGATAGCGGGGGATCCTACAATGAGCAGTTCTTC,CSAPQGDSGGSYNEQFF
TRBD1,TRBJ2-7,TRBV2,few,TGTGCCAGCAACAGGGGCCCCTCCTACGAGCAGTACTTC,CASNRGPSYEQYF
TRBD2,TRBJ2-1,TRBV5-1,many,TGCGCCAGCAGCTTTACTAGCGTTGACTACAATGAGCAGTTCTTC,CASSFTSVDYNEQFF